The clone carrying this T cell receptor beta chain was observed a single time. These data are taken from a study of T cell changes during pregnancy in multiple sclerosis. The method was immunoSEQ multiplex PCR; TCRdb's version includes in-frame clones alone and lacks a portion of them. This repertoire shows approximately 52,000 clones, 85% to 95% found once; its top ten account for roughly 0.25%. In germline, CDR1 is LNHNV, CDR2 YYDKDF (reference sequence). CDR3 size: 15 residues. The V segment lost 0 bases and the J segment 4 bases; nucleotides outside the gene matches: 3. Sequencing was performed on CD4+ T cells from peripheral blood mononuclear cells, taken in the third trimester of pregnancy. This clonotype was sampled from a female donor with multiple sclerosis, enrolled in a pregnancy study. This chain uses TRBV15 with TRBJ1-5, with TRBD1 matching 7 bases. The CDR3 DNA is TGTGCCACCAGCAGAGATGGGGGACAGAATCAGCCCCAGCATTTT. It yields the protein CATSRDGGQNQPQHF.